These 6 T cell receptor beta chains were all obtained from the same sample, sequenced in a study of CD8 T cells in ankylosing spondylitis. Each CDR3 protein gets one entry after TCRdb re-called the 5' RACE reads with MiXCR. The table records roughly 160,000 distinct CDR3 sequences, about 9.9% of them present only once. Sequenced sample: blood, either unsorted or a sorted T cell fraction (not recorded which). The receptors come from a male donor with ankylosing spondylitis or in good health (not recorded which).

In this sample, this clonotype turned up a few times. The V call is TRBV5-6, the J call TRBJ1-5, with 10 bases lining up with TRBD1. The germline V gene encodes CDR1 SGHDT and CDR2 YYEEEE. CDR3 length: 16 residues. The J segment lost 4 bases and the V segment lost 3 bases, leaving 7 bases of the junction unmatched. Here the CDR3 DNA reads TGTGCCAGCAGCTCTCGGGACAGGGGCGAGAATCAGCCCCAGCATTTT. Protein: CASSSRDRGENQPQHF.

This clonotype has at least ten counts. The rearrangement uses TRBV5-1 and TRBJ2-7; TRBD2 agrees at 13 bases. CDR1 and CDR2 (germline): SGHRS, YFSETQ. The CDR3 covers 17 residues. Trimming took 4 bases from V and 1 from J; bases not matched to a gene: 8. CDR3 sequence reads: CASSPGLAGALSYEQYF. The CDR3 DNA reads as TGCGCCAGCAGCCCCGGACTAGCGGGGGCCCTTTCCTACGAGCAGTACTTC. The full variable domain, with the rest looked up from reference TRBV5-1 and TRBJ2-7, is KAGVTQTPRYLIKTRGQQVTLSCSPISGHRSVSWYQQTPGQGLQFLFEYFSETQRNKGNFPGRFSGRQFSNSRSEMNVSTLELGDSALYLCASSPGLAGALSYEQYFGPGTRLTVT.

This clonotype was detected many times. The chain is built from TRBV14 and TRBJ2-2, with a tentative D call TRBD1 (6 bases). The CDR3 loop spans 15 amino acids. V lost 1 base, J lost 2 bases, and 8 bases lay in between. Per the germline V gene, CDR1 is SGHDN and CDR2 is FVKESK. CDR3 DNA sequence: TGTGCCAGCAGCCAAGGAGGGGGTAACACCGGGGAGCTGTTTTTT. This sequence encodes CASSQGGGNTGELFF.

In this sample, this clonotype turned up many times. V and J are TRBV6-1 and TRBJ2-2; 7 nucleotides align to TRBD1. V shed 6 bases, J shed 5 bases, and the junction held 3 bases outside the gene matches. Germline CDR1 and CDR2: MNHNS and SASEGT. The CDR3 runs 13 residues. CDR3 amino acids: CASRADRTGELFF. The CDR3, as DNA: TGTGCCAGCAGAGCGGACAGGACCGGGGAGCTGTTTTTT.

The rearrangement uses TRBV20-1 and TRBJ2-1; 8 positions agree with TRBD2. Germline V gives CDR1 DFQATT, CDR2 SNEGSKA (reference sequence). The CDR3 runs to 15 residues. With 0 bases clipped from V and 3 bases from J, the junction kept 4 bases outside the gene matches. CDR3 protein: CSARDYTSGYNEQFF. CDR3 nucleotides: TGCAGTGCTAGAGATTATACTAGCGGCTACAATGAGCAGTTCTTC.

This clonotype was detected many times. V usage is TRBV5-1 and J usage is TRBJ2-3, with 12 bases matching TRBD2. Trimming cost V 4 bases and J 2 bases; bases outside gene matches: 2. This CDR3 contains 15 residues. Germline V gives CDR1 SGHRS, CDR2 YFSETQ. In DNA, the CDR3 is TGCGCCAGCAGCCTAGCGGGGGGGCTCACAGATACGCAGTATTTT. Its protein product is CASSLAGGLTDTQYF.